Reported below is one T cell receptor beta chain. The authors' processing: The assay estimated nucleated cells by amplifying reference gene primers. The assay was immunoSEQ multiplex PCR, and TCRdb's table has in-frame clones only and misses some. V, J and clone size reflect that table, while D and trimming were determined from the DNA. The sample lists 150,000 to 200,000 clones, almost 90% occurring once. Looked up from germline, CDR1 is MDHEN and CDR2 is SYDVKM. Trimming cost V 3 bases and J 6 bases, with 24 bases left between them. The CDR3 totals 18 residues. This entry comes from a study of blood T cell repertoires in COVID-19. In the study overall: Sites in the United States, Italy and Spain provided acute and convalescent COVID-19 samples. PBMCs, B-cell-depleted T cells, or T cells provided the cDNA or gDNA that made up the material.

The specimen sequenced was peripheral blood. The chain uses TRBV28 and TRBJ1-5; perhaps TRBD1 as D (5 bases). The clonotype comes from a man aged 45-60 years with acute or convalescent COVID-19. Here the CDR3 reads CASSFRGQGLGGSQPQHF. CDR3 bases: TGTGCCAGCAGTTTCCGAGGTCAGGGCCTGGGAGGGAGTCAGCCCCAGCATTTT.